This T cell receptor beta chain is drawn from a study of shared clonotypes between healthy human individuals. Study overall: Aged 18 to 49, the donors were a couple of women and a few men.

Germline-derived CDR1 and CDR2 are MNHEY and SVGAGI. The V end was cut by 4 bases, the J end by 4 bases, with 11 bases between. This CDR3 region has 14 residues. General study results and limits: Naive subsets generally exceeded memory subsets in estimated richness. Sharing across four donors was seen in around 5% of naive CD4 clonotypes.

Note on this clone: Its antigen remains unidentified. The sample carries other DNA sequences with the same CDR3.

Naive CD8 isolation took CD45RO-negative cells positively selected for CCR7 and excluded terminally differentiated effector memory CD45RA+ cells. In the original processing: Junction-only immunoSEQ sequences carried no quality scores, so filtering differed. Produced via immunoSEQ multiplex PCR; TCRdb's table is partial and in-frame only. V and J calls and clone size come straight from that table; D and trimming were deduced from the DNA. The sample includes 2 million to 2.5 million clones, approximately 94% of them seen just once. Sequenced: naive CD8+ T cells from PBMCs. The TCR comes from a man between 18 and 35 years old in good health. Some clones in this sample may be carry-over from other donors' samples. The V and J genes are TRBV6-5 and TRBJ2-1, with no clear D. This chain's CDR3 is CASSFAGGYNEQFF. The CDR3 coding sequence is TGTGCCAGCAGTTTCGCCGGTGGGTACAATGAGCAGTTCTTC.